Listed here are 10 T cell receptor beta chains from one sample, sequenced in a study of blood T cell repertoires in COVID-19. The data were produced by immunoSEQ multiplex PCR, yet TCRdb's version contains in-frame clones alone and is incomplete. The sample contains over 200,000 clones, approximately 90% of which appear only once. The sample consisted of peripheral blood. The receptor source for this set is a middle-aged woman with acute or convalescent COVID-19.

This clone came up a few times. This chain links TRBV14 with TRBJ2-7; 9 bases are shared with TRBD1. The CDR3 contains 14 residues. Germline V gene data show CDR1 as SGHDN and CDR2 as FVKESK. The J segment lost 2 bases and the V segment lost 4 bases, leaving 3 bases of the junction unmatched. The CDR3 reads CASSPRTGAYEQYV. The CDR3 DNA reads TGTGCCAGCAGCCCCCGGACAGGGGCCTACGAGCAGTACGTC.

This chain connects TRBV5-8 to TRBJ2-7; no reliable D call. CDR3 size: 12 residues. The germline V gene has CDR1 SGHTS and CDR2 YDEGEE. Deletions cut 4 bases from V and 5 bases from J, with 10 bases between. CDR3 in DNA: TGTGCCAGCAGCCACAACAAGAACGAGCAGTACGTC. Translating gives CASSHNKNEQYV.

V is TRBV7-8 and J is TRBJ2-2, with unresolved D. The CDR3 has 19 amino acids. V shed 5 bases and J shed 7 bases, with 29 bases lying between them. Germline V CDR1 and CDR2: SGHVS, FQNEAQ. The CDR3 region has the DNA TGTGCCAGCAGCCCCTTCGTTTTATTGGTTCAGGAAGAGAGCGGGGAGCTGTTTTTT. Translated: CASSPFVLLVQEESGELFF.

Remarks on this clone: This sample includes further DNA sequences coding for the same CDR3. The rearrangement uses TRBV7-3 and TRBJ2-1, with 7 bases lining up with TRBD2. Germline values: CDR1 SGHTA, CDR2 FQGTGA. V gave up 5 bases and J gave up 7 bases; unmatched junction bases: 8. The CDR3 is 14 amino acids. The CDR3 reads CASSPRRGGNEQFF. CDR3 in DNA: TGTGCCAGCAGCCCTAGAAGGGGAGGGAATGAGCAGTTCTTC.

This clone has more than one count but fewer than ten. The chain recombines TRBV10-3 with TRBJ1-1, with D tentatively TRBD1 (6 bases). The ends were cut back, 7 bases at V and 1 base at J, with 16 bases in the middle. Germline V lookup: CDR1 ENHRY, CDR2 SYGVKD. This CDR3 comprises 15 residues. CDR3 region: CAITRGDNSNTEAFF. The CDR3 DNA reads TGTGCCATCACCAGAGGGGACAACTCGAACACTGAAGCTTTCTTT.

The chain carries TRBV2 and TRBJ2-5, with TRBD2 matching 11 bases. Germline V lookup: CDR1 SNHLY, CDR2 FYNNEI. V lost 1 base, J lost 5 bases, and 9 bases stayed unmatched. The CDR3 is made up of 17 amino acids. The CDR3: CASSEEGLAGGRETQYF. The CDR3 nucleotides read TGTGCCAGCAGTGAAGAGGGATTAGCGGGGGGGCGCGAGACCCAGTACTTC.

This rearrangement joins TRBV6-1 to TRBJ1-5; D may be TRBD1 (5 bases). The CDR3 consists of 18 residues. V shed 1 base and J shed 1 base, with 17 bases lying between them. Germline V CDR1 and CDR2: MNHNS, SASEGT. This CDR3 reads CASSEGRTPLLSNQPQHF. CDR3 DNA sequence: TGTGCCAGCAGTGAAGGTAGGACACCACTTTTGAGCAATCAGCCCCAGCATTTT.

The chain joins TRBV6-6 to TRBJ1-2; D is unclear. Trimming removed 6 bases at V and 5 bases at J, with 7 bases between. The CDR3 contains 11 residues. Germline CDR1 reads MNHNY; CDR2 reads SVGAGI (reference sequence). The CDR3 loop is CASRPAYGYTF. The CDR3, as DNA: TGTGCCAGCAGACCCGCGTATGGCTACACCTTC.

V and J are TRBV19 and TRBJ2-1; TRBD1 is a possible D gene (5 bases). V was clipped by 5 bases and J by 9 bases, with 14 bases between them. Germline V gene data show CDR1 as LNHDA and CDR2 as SQIVND (reference sequence). CDR3 length: 13 amino acids. Here the CDR3 reads CASSGASPSEQFF. The CDR3 region has the DNA TGTGCCAGTAGTGGGGCGTCCCCAAGTGAGCAGTTCTTC. Full variable domain (remainder filled in from reference TRBV19 and TRBJ2-1): DGGITQSPKYLFRKEGQNVTLSCEQNLNHDAMYWYRQDPGQGLRLIYYSQIVNDFQKGDIAEGYSVSREKKESFPLTVTSAQKNPTAFYLCASSGASPSEQFFGPGTRLTVL.

V usage is TRBV2 and J usage is TRBJ2-4; weak D call: TRBD1 (6 bases). CDR3 length: 14 amino acids. Per the germline V gene, CDR1 is SNHLY and CDR2 is FYNNEI. Trimming took off 6 bases at V and 5 bases at J, with 14 bases between the two ends. The CDR3 coding sequence is TGTGCCAGCAGGAGCCCCAGGGGCCAAAACATTCAGTACTTC. This encodes CASRSPRGQNIQYF.